The 29 T cell receptor beta chains below were found in one sample sequenced in a study of STAT5B mutations in CD4+ large granular lymphocyte leukemia. Clones were sequenced by immunoSEQ multiplex PCR, and TCRdb holds only the in-frame ones, with some missing. The sample contains approximately 21,000 clones, around 81% of which appear only once. The source material was CD4+ T cells from blood buffy coats. The receptors were sampled from a human donor in good health.

The chain employs TRBV6-6 and TRBJ2-7; D tentatively fits TRBD1 or TRBD2 (5 bases each). With 2 bases removed from V and 2 bases from J, the gap between germline ends came to 10 bases. Looked up from germline, CDR1 is MNHNY and CDR2 is SVGAGI (reference sequence). CDR3 length equals 14 residues. DNA for the CDR3: TGTGCCAGCAGTTACGGGACGGAAGCCTACGAGCAGTACTTC. This translates into CASSYGTEAYEQYF.

J is TRBJ1-2 and V is TRBV7-9; a possible D gene is TRBD1 (5 bases). The germline CDR1 and CDR2 sequences are SEHNR and FQNEAQ (reference sequence). The CDR3 runs to 15 residues. The V end lost 1 base, the J end lost 5 bases, and 14 bases lay between the germline ends. In DNA form, the CDR3 reads TGTGCCAGCAGCTTAGGTTGGCAGGGAGGGTATGGCTACACCTTC. Protein product: CASSLGWQGGYGYTF. Complete variable domain (other parts from reference TRBV7-9 and TRBJ1-2): DTGVSQNPRHKITKRGQNVTFRCDPISEHNRLYWYRQTLGQGPEFLTYFQNEAQLEKSRLLSDRFSAERPKGSFSTLEIQRTEQGDSAMYLCASSLGWQGGYGYTFGSGTRLTVV.

This chain joins TRBV18 and TRBJ2-5, with TRBD2 identical over 14 bases. Germline CDR1 reads KGHSH; CDR2 reads LQKENI. This CDR3 is 17 amino acids long. V shed 6 bases, J shed 0 bases, and the junction held 6 bases outside the gene matches. CDR3 nucleotides: TGTGCCAGCTCCGGGACTAGCGGGAGAGAGTACCAAGAGACCCAGTACTTC. This translates into CASSGTSGREYQETQYF.

The DNA of the CDR3 is TGTGCCAGCAGTCAGGGATTTGGAGCTTTCTTT. This translates into CASSQGFGAFF. The rearrangement links TRBV6-5 to TRBJ1-1; possibly TRBD1 for D (5 bases). Germline loops: CDR1 MNHEY, CDR2 SVGAGI. The CDR3 is made up of 11 amino acids. Trimming took off 5 bases at V and 10 bases at J, with 11 bases between the two ends.

This CDR3 is CASSIATGAANQPQHF. CDR3 nucleotide sequence: TGTGCCAGTAGTATAGCCACGGGGGCAGCTAATCAGCCCCAGCATTTT. The genes are TRBV19 and TRBJ1-5, with D possibly matching TRBD1 (6 bases). The CDR3 loop spans 16 amino acids. V was trimmed by 1 base and J by 4 bases, leaving 14 bases between them. The V gene's germline CDR1 is LNHDA and CDR2 SQIVND (reference sequence).

V and J are TRBV7-9 and TRBJ2-7; D could derive from TRBD1 or TRBD2 (5 bases each). The CDR3 consists of 16 residues. Germline CDR1 is SEHNR and CDR2 is FQNEAQ (reference sequence). The V gene lost 2 bases and the J gene lost 1 base, with 15 bases spanning the gap. The CDR3 coding sequence is TGTGCCAGCAGCTTACATACCGGGACGGCATCCTACGAGCAGTACTTC. Translation gives CASSLHTGTASYEQYF.

The rearrangement links TRBV19 to TRBJ2-3; D is unresolved. Germline CDR1 and CDR2: LNHDA and SQIVND (reference sequence). Trimming stripped 5 bases from V and 4 bases from J, with 13 bases between. CDR3 length: 14 amino acids. CDR3 in amino acids: CASSLHLRADTQYF. The CDR3 DNA is TGTGCCAGTAGTCTCCACCTTCGAGCAGATACGCAGTATTTT.

This clone has more than one count but fewer than ten. The chain links TRBV19 to TRBJ1-1, with D uncertain. Germline CDR1 LNHDA, CDR2 SQIVND (reference sequence). This CDR3 has 15 residues. V shed 1 base and J shed 4 bases, with 13 bases lying between them. The CDR3, as DNA: TGTGCCAGTAGTATAGTAGGAGGGTTGGGCACTGAAGCTTTCTTT. It yields the protein CASSIVGGLGTEAFF.

This clone has just a few counts. The chain recombines TRBV7-2 with TRBJ2-7, with D unresolved. Germline V gene lookup returns CDR1 SGHTA and CDR2 FQGNSA. This CDR3 region has 11 residues. V lost 2 bases, J lost 6 bases, and 5 bases lay in between. The CDR3 nucleotides read TGTGCCAGCAGCTTATTCCGCGAGCAGTACTTC. It specifies CASSLFREQYF.

This chain joins TRBV9 and TRBJ2-3; D possibly corresponds to TRBD2 (7 bases). Germline V gene data show CDR1 as SGDLS and CDR2 as YYNGEE. This CDR3 is 14 amino acids long. V shed 3 bases and J shed 8 bases, with 16 bases lying between them. The DNA for the CDR3 is TGTGCCAGCAGCGCGAGGAGTGCGGGGGCTACGCAGTATTTT. As protein: CASSARSAGATQYF.

The gene calls are TRBV5-1 and TRBJ2-7; weak D call: TRBD2 (6 bases). The CDR3 covers 15 residues. V lost 0 bases, J lost 5 bases, and 15 bases lay in between. Germline CDR1 is SGHRS and CDR2 is YFSETQ. CDR3 in DNA: TGCGCCAGCAGCTTGGCAGACGGGAGTCGAGACGAGCAGTACTTC. Its protein product is CASSLADGSRDEQYF.

V usage is TRBV11-3 and J usage is TRBJ2-1; 8 bases agree with TRBD2. V lost 4 bases, J lost 5 bases, and 7 bases stayed unmatched. Per the germline V gene, CDR1 is SGHNT and CDR2 is YENEEA. The CDR3 is made up of 15 amino acids. The CDR3 DNA reads TGTGCCAGCAGCTCCGGACTAGCAGATAACAATGAGCAGTTCTTC. Its protein product is CASSSGLADNNEQFF.

The chain is built from TRBV28 and TRBJ1-2, with D unresolved. This CDR3 has 15 amino acids. CDR1 and CDR2 (germline): MDHEN, SYDVKM. V dropped 4 bases and J dropped 6 bases, with 18 bases sitting between them. CDR3 nucleotide sequence: TGTGCCAGCAGTTCCCCGTTAGTCCGGGCGAATGGCTACACCTTC. This encodes CASSSPLVRANGYTF.

This clone has a handful of counts. V and J are TRBV7-8 and TRBJ2-7; unclear D gene. CDR3 length: 14 residues. CDR1 is SGHVS, CDR2 FQNEAQ, per germline. Trimming took off 1 base at V and 2 bases at J, with 9 bases between the two ends. The CDR3 DNA reads TGTGCCAGCAGCTTAGTCAGTTATGCCTACGAGCAGTACTTC. It is translated as CASSLVSYAYEQYF.

In DNA, the CDR3 is TGTGCCAGCTCACTAAGCGCGCAGACTGAAGCTTTCTTT. It yields the protein CASSLSAQTEAFF. V usage is TRBV18 and J usage is TRBJ1-1, with no clear D. Trimming cost V 4 bases and J 5 bases, with 11 bases left between them. Looked up from germline, CDR1 is KGHSH and CDR2 is LQKENI. CDR3 length: 13 residues.

This chain uses TRBV15 with TRBJ1-2; D is unresolved. Trimming stripped 0 bases from V and 4 bases from J, with 12 bases between. The CDR3 is 15 residues long. The germline V gene has CDR1 LNHNV and CDR2 YYDKDF (reference sequence). CDR3 protein: CATSRDRTGSYGYTF. The CDR3 bases are TGTGCCACCAGCAGAGATCGGACCGGGAGCTATGGCTACACCTTC.

The chain has TRBV5-4 and TRBJ1-6; no definite D call. The length of the CDR3 is 16 residues. CDR1 is SGHNT, CDR2 YYREEE, per germline (reference sequence). V was shortened by 0 bases and J by 0 bases, with 7 bases between the two germline ends. CDR3 residues: CASSLDSSSYNSPLHF. DNA of the CDR3: TGTGCCAGCAGCTTGGATAGCAGCTCCTATAATTCACCCCTCCACTTT.

The V gene is TRBV11-2, the J gene TRBJ2-7; 9 bases map to TRBD1. CDR1 SGHAT and CDR2 FQNNGV come from the germline V gene. Trimming took 5 bases from V and 5 from J; bases not matched to a gene: 10. The CDR3 totals 15 residues. CDR3 protein: CASSHYRGRVHEQYF. In nucleotides, the CDR3 is TGTGCCAGCAGCCACTACAGGGGGCGCGTCCACGAGCAGTACTTC. Complete variable domain (other parts from reference TRBV11-2 and TRBJ2-7): EAGVAQSPRYKIIEKRQSVAFWCNPISGHATLYWYQQILGQGPKLLIQFQNNGVVDDSQLPKDRFSAERLKGVDSTLKIQPAKLEDSAVYLCASSHYRGRVHEQYFGPGTRLTVT.

The V and J genes are TRBV29-1 and TRBJ2-7, with D uncertain. Trimming removed 4 bases from V and 4 bases from J, with 8 bases in between. This CDR3 spans 11 amino acids. The germline gives CDR1 SQVTM, CDR2 ANQGSEA. The CDR3 DNA reads as TGCAGCGTTGGCCTGAGATACGAGCAGTACTTC. Protein product: CSVGLRYEQYF.

This sequence joins TRBV11-2 and TRBJ1-3; D gene unclear. Germline V CDR1 and CDR2: SGHAT, FQNNGV. The CDR3 has 14 residues. V was shortened by 5 bases and J by 4 bases, with 12 bases between the two germline ends. The chain's CDR3 is CASSQTWTGNTIYF. In DNA form, the CDR3 reads TGTGCCAGCAGCCAGACCTGGACCGGAAACACCATATATTTT.

The chain carries TRBV5-1 and TRBJ2-7, with 12 bases matching TRBD2. The J segment lost 6 bases and the V segment lost 4 bases, leaving 8 bases of the junction unmatched. In germline, CDR1 is SGHRS, CDR2 YFSETQ. The CDR3 length is 15 residues. The CDR3, as DNA: TGCGCCAGCAGCGCCGGACTAGCGGGACCTCTCGAGCAGTACTTC. The encoded protein is CASSAGLAGPLEQYF. The full variable domain, rest sourced from reference TRBV5-1 and TRBJ2-7, is KAGVTQTPRYLIKTRGQQVTLSCSPISGHRSVSWYQQTPGQGLQFLFEYFSETQRNKGNFPGRFSGRQFSNSRSEMNVSTLELGDSALYLCASSAGLAGPLEQYFGPGTRLTVT.

V and J are TRBV6-5 and TRBJ1-1; D is unclear. The germline V gene has CDR1 MNHEY and CDR2 SVGAGI. The CDR3 spans 15 residues. V gave up 0 bases and J gave up 6 bases, with 14 bases separating them. CDR3 sequence: CASSYSGRRVPEAFF. CDR3 in DNA: TGTGCCAGCAGTTACTCGGGTAGGAGGGTCCCTGAAGCTTTCTTT.

The genes are TRBV30 and TRBJ2-7; TRBD1 is a possible D gene (6 bases). CDR1 and CDR2 from the germline V gene are GTSNPN and SVGIG (reference sequence). Between the trimmed V and J ends, which lost 0 bases and 5 bases, there was a span of 11 bases. The length of the CDR3 is 13 residues. CDR3 amino acids: CAWSVQGSNEQYF. The CDR3 DNA follows: TGTGCCTGGAGTGTGCAGGGGAGTAACGAGCAGTACTTC.

The CDR3, as DNA: TGTGCCAGCAGCTTGGCGGGACAAGGCCTCTACGAGCAGTACTTC. Protein: CASSLAGQGLYEQYF. The chain is built from TRBV5-8 and TRBJ2-7; possible D gene TRBD1, 6 bases. The CDR3 loop spans 15 amino acids. V lost 0 bases, J lost 3 bases, and 13 bases lay in between. Germline V CDR1 and CDR2: SGHTS, YDEGEE.

The chain uses TRBV18 and TRBJ1-6; the D is unclear. Trimming removed 2 bases from V and 2 bases from J, with 7 bases in between. This CDR3 comprises 15 residues. Germline lookup yields CDR1 KGHSH and CDR2 LQKENI. The CDR3 protein is CASSPEVTYNSPLHF. The CDR3 DNA reads as TGTGCCAGCTCACCAGAGGTGACCTATAATTCACCCCTCCACTTT.

This clone was recorded a few times. This rearrangement joins TRBV4-1 to TRBJ1-2, with D unclear. Trimming cost V 3 bases and J 4 bases, with 12 bases left between them. This CDR3 has 14 residues. Germline V gene data show CDR1 as MGHRA and CDR2 as YSYEKL. CDR3 protein: CASSHSQLSYGYTF. DNA of the CDR3: TGCGCCAGCAGCCATTCCCAGCTCTCCTATGGCTACACCTTC.

The rearrangement links TRBV7-2 to TRBJ2-5; a possible D gene is TRBD1 (7 bases). The end of the DNA fits TRBJ2-7 better, so the J call may be wrong. Germline V gives CDR1 SGHTA, CDR2 FQGNSA. The CDR3 contains 13 residues. CDR3 nucleotide sequence: TGTGCCAGCAGCTCCCGACAGGGAGGCGAGCAGTACTTC. It is translated as CASSSRQGGEQYF.

The chain uses TRBV18 and TRBJ2-2; D perhaps matches TRBD1 (5 bases). Germline V gives CDR1 KGHSH, CDR2 LQKENI. With 2 bases removed from V and 4 bases from J, the gap between germline ends came to 11 bases. The CDR3 is 15 residues long. CDR3 DNA: TGTGCCAGCTCACCAGAAGGGGCCGCCACCGGGGAGCTGTTTTTT. Translation gives CASSPEGAATGELFF.

This clone has just a few counts. The chain joins TRBV27 to TRBJ2-6; D unresolved. The CDR3 is 13 residues long. V was pared by 10 bases and J by 0 bases, with 7 bases between. The germline CDR1 and CDR2 sequences are MNHEY and SMNVEV (reference sequence). The CDR3 region has the DNA TGTGCCACCCAACCCTCTGGGGCCAACGTCCTGACTTTC. This codes for CATQPSGANVLTF.